The clone carrying this T cell receptor (beta chain) was observed a few times. Its matching antigen is unknown. Trimming pared 4 bases from V and 3 bases from J, leaving 13 bases between. The CDR3 has 15 residues. CDR1 is SGHRS and CDR2 is YFSETQ in the germline V gene. The source of the sample is a study of T-cell reconstitution after alpha-beta-depleted transplantation in children. Study-level points and caveats: At day 60, the high TCRbeta diversity found in some patients originated from recipient T cells and thymic progenitors that had survived. Most T-cell counts and diversity one year after the transplant came from T cells that were newly produced. By about two months after transplant, alpha-beta T cells reportedly arose from several hundred graft clones that had expanded.

The library targeted TCRbeta and was prepared with unique molecular identifiers. TCRdb ran MiXCR on the PCR reads and lists one entry per CDR3 protein. The sample yields about 97,000 distinct CDR3 sequences, roughly 7.1% seen once. The receptor was derived from a boy younger than 10 with acute lymphoblastic leukemia, due to receive a stem cell transplant. The source was PBMCs, collected before TCRalphabeta/CD19-depleted stem cell transplant. J is TRBJ2-2 and V is TRBV5-1; D not resolved. In DNA form, the CDR3 reads TGCGCCAGCAGCCCCGACCCGCGAGACACCGGGGAGCTGTTTTTT. Translated: CASSPDPRDTGELFF.